This is a list of T cell receptor beta chains from one sample in a study of blood T cell repertoires in COVID-19. The table came from immunoSEQ multiplex PCR; TCRdb's copy has only in-frame clones and leaves some out. Of fewer than 150,000 clones listed, approximately 84% are singletons. The sequencing sample was made of peripheral blood. The receptors stem from a woman older than 75 in a cohort sampled during active or convalescent COVID-19. The CDR3 runs from the conserved cysteine through the conserved F or W. The D gene is left open where the match is weak. Size is omitted from some rows. Given values are once, few, many or a class for expanded clones.

TRBD1	TRBJ1-3	-	TRBV18	TGTGCCAGCTCACCCGGGACAGGGTCCCTCTCTGGAAACACCATATATTTT	CASSPGTGSLSGNTIYF
TRBD2	TRBJ2-2	-	TRBV6-6	TGTGCCAGCAGTTACCCGGCTAGCGGGGGGCACGGGGAGCTGTTTTTT	CASSYPASGGHGELFF
-	TRBJ1-2	once	TRBV19	TGTGCCAGCCAACATTCAGGGGAGATGGGCTACACCTTC	CASQHSGEMGYTF
-	TRBJ2-7	-	TRBV10-2	TGCGCCAGCAGTATACAGGGGACTGCTTTCCTTAGCTCCTACGAGCAGTACTTC	CASSIQGTAFLSSYEQYF
-	TRBJ2-5	-	TRBV27	TGTGCCAGCAGTTCCCCAGGGGCGCGAAAGACCCAGTACTTC	CASSSPGARKTQYF
TRBD1	TRBJ1-4	-	TRBV3-1/TRBV3-2	TGTGCCAGCAGCCAGACTGAGACAGGGGTTGAAAAACTGTTTTTT	CASSQTETGVEKLFF
-	TRBJ2-1	-	TRBV6-2/TRBV6-3	TGTGCCAGCAGCCAAACAGGGAATGAGCAGTTCTTC	CASSQTGNEQFF
TRBD2	TRBJ2-3	-	TRBV29-1	TGCAGCGCCAGACTAGCGGGGGGCGTTATATCACAGTATTTT	CSARLAGGVISQYF
-	TRBJ1-2	-	TRBV18	TGTGCCAGCTCACCACGAGCGGACAGAGACTATGGCTACACCTTC	CASSPRADRDYGYTF
-	TRBJ2-3	-	TRBV6-5	TGTGCCAGCAGGAAACCGGGGAGCACAGATACGCAGTATTTT	CASRKPGSTDTQYF
TRBD2	TRBJ2-3	-	TRBV7-2	TGTGCCAGCAGCTTCAGCGGGGCCCCCGGAGATACGCAGTATTTT	CASSFSGAPGDTQYF
-	TRBJ2-6	-	TRBV6-5	TGTGCCAGCAGTTACGGGACAACTGGGGCCAACGTCCTGACTTTC	CASSYGTTGANVLTF
-	TRBJ2-5	-	TRBV28	TGTGCCAGCAGTTTCGGACACGTCGGGGGAGAGACCCAGTACTTC	CASSFGHVGGETQYF
TRBD1	TRBJ1-2	-	TRBV18	TGTGCCAGCTCCTTGGACAGGGTGGGCTATGGCTACACCTTC	CASSLDRVGYGYTF
TRBD1	TRBJ1-2	-	TRBV4-2	TGTGCCAGCAGTTACGGGACAGGCACTACTAACTATGGCTACACCTTC	CASSYGTGTTNYGYTF
TRBD2	TRBJ2-2	few	TRBV3-1/TRBV3-2	TGTGCCAGCAGCCCTTGGGCGGGGGGGAACACCGGGGAGCTGTTTTTT	CASSPWAGGNTGELFF
TRBD1	TRBJ2-5	-	TRBV28	TGTGCCAGCAGTTTGGGACAGGGGGGAGAGACCCAGTACTTC	CASSLGQGGETQYF
-	TRBJ1-2	once	TRBV4-3	TGCGCCAGCAGCCAAGCGAATCAAGGGGCCCTCTATGGCTACACCTTC	CASSQANQGALYGYTF
TRBD1	TRBJ2-6	-	TRBV4-1	TGCGCCAGCAGCCAAGGCCCAGGGGGCTACTCTGGGGCCAACGTCCTGACTTTC	CASSQGPGGYSGANVLTF
TRBD1	TRBJ1-1	once	TRBV7-3	TGTGCCAGCAGCTCCGACAGGGCGGGCACTGAAGCTTTCTTT	CASSSDRAGTEAFF
-	TRBJ1-2	-	TRBV19	TGTGCCAGTAGGGCTAGGACAGATGGCTACACCTTC	CASRARTDGYTF
TRBD1	TRBJ2-1	once	TRBV5-5	TGTGCCAGCAGCCGGGGACAGGTTAACGGGGAGCAGTTCTTC	CASSRGQVNGEQFF
-	TRBJ1-3	-	TRBV18	TGTGCCAGCTCACCGACAGTGTCTCTTGGAAACACCATATATTTT	CASSPTVSLGNTIYF
-	TRBJ1-5	-	TRBV21-1	TGTGCCAGCAGCATAGCAGGACAGCGAAATCAGCCCCAGCATTTT	CASSIAGQRNQPQHF
TRBD1	TRBJ1-2	-	TRBV3-1/TRBV3-2	TGTGCCAGCAGTAAAGATACAGGGGGCACTAGCTACACCTTC	CASSKDTGGTSYTF
-	TRBJ2-1	-	TRBV27	TGTGCCAGCAGTCCTACTCGGTATGAGCAGTTCTTC	CASSPTRYEQFF
TRBD1	TRBJ2-7	-	TRBV14	TGTGCCAGCAGCCACGACAGGGCCTCCTACGAGCAGTACTTC	CASSHDRASYEQYF
TRBD2	TRBJ2-1	-	TRBV5-1	TGCGCCAGCAGCTTGGATCGCGGCGGGGGGGCCGTGTTCTTC	CASSLDRGGGAVFF
TRBD1	TRBJ1-2	-	TRBV6-5	TGTGCCAGCAGGGAGTACAGGGGAGGCGGCTACACCTTC	CASREYRGGGYTF
-	TRBJ2-1	-	TRBV27	TGTGCCAGCAGTTTATTCTCGGTTCTAGCAGGTGAGCAGTTCTTC	CASSLFSVLAGEQFF
TRBD1	TRBJ1-3	few	TRBV7-8	TGTGCCAGCAGCTCAGGGGGAGGAAACACCATATATTTT	CASSSGGGNTIYF
-	TRBJ1-1	-	TRBV2	TGTGCCAGCAGTGAATACTCGGGTCCTAATGAAGCTTTCTTT	CASSEYSGPNEAFF
-	TRBJ2-5	-	TRBV5-1	TGCGCCAGCAGCTTTTTACAGACCCAAGAGACCCAGTACTTC	CASSFLQTQETQYF
-	TRBJ2-7	-	TRBV5-1	TGCGCCAGCAGCTTGGCAATAGCGTCGGACGAGCAGTACTTC	CASSLAIASDEQYF
TRBD1	TRBJ2-1	few	TRBV3-1/TRBV3-2	TGTGCCAGCAGCCGACAGGGGCTCTCCTACAATGAGCAGTTCTTC	CASSRQGLSYNEQFF